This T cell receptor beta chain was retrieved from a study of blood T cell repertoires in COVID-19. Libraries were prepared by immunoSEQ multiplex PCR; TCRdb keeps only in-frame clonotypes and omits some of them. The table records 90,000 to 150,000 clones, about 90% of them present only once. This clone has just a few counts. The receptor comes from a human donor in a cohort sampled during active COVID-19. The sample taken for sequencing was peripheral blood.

The CDR3 spells CASSESAGVNTEAFF. The CDR3 region has the DNA TGTGCCAGCAGTGAATCTGCAGGGGTGAACACTGAAGCTTTCTTT. This rearrangement joins TRBV25-1 to TRBJ1-1; the D gene is possibly TRBD1 (6 bases). CDR3 length: 15 amino acids. Germline V gives CDR1 MGHDK, CDR2 SYGVNS. The V gene lost 1 base and the J gene lost 0 bases, with 9 bases spanning the gap.